The rows below give T cell receptor beta chains drawn from one sample of a study of T cell changes during pregnancy in multiple sclerosis. Only in-frame clones appear in the TCRdb table, and some are missing; sequencing was by immunoSEQ multiplex PCR. The sample includes 30,000 or so clones, roughly 87% seen only once; the top ten take around 10%. Material: CD8+ T cells from peripheral blood mononuclear cells, obtained in the third trimester of pregnancy. The receptors were sampled from a female donor with multiple sclerosis, enrolled in a pregnancy study. CDR3s include the opening cysteine and the closing phenylalanine or tryptophan. The D gene is left open where the match is weak. For some rows the clone size is stated as once, few or many, or as a class when expanded; others skip it.

j_gene,abundance,d_gene,v_gene,CDR3nt,CDR3aa
TRBJ2-1,NA,NA,TRBV9,TGTGCCAGCAGCGTCGGATATTCGGGGGATGAGCAGTTCTTC,CASSVGYSGDEQFF
TRBJ2-7,NA,NA,TRBV7-8,TGTGCCAGCACTGAAGGGGCGGGATACTCCTACGAGCAGTACTTC,CASTEGAGYSYEQYF
TRBJ1-2,NA,TRBD1,TRBV7-2,TGTGCCAGCAGCTTGCCGGGACAGGGGGCGCTACTGTCGGGGTATGGCTACACCTTC,CASSLPGQGALLSGYGYTF
TRBJ2-1,NA,TRBD1,TRBV9,TGTGCCAGCAGTGCCCCAGGACAGGGGAGAGCTGAGCAGTTCTTC,CASSAPGQGRAEQFF
TRBJ1-1,NA,NA,TRBV4-1,TGCGCCAGCAGCCAAGACAGGAACACTGAAGCTTTCTTT,CASSQDRNTEAFF
TRBJ2-3,NA,NA,TRBV6-5,TGTGCCAGCAGTTACTCCGGGGGGCCTACAGATACGCAGTATTTT,CASSYSGGPTDTQYF
TRBJ1-1,NA,NA,TRBV25-1,TGTGCCAGCAGTGAATGGGGCCTAACTGAAGCTTTCTTT,CASSEWGLTEAFF
TRBJ2-1,few,NA,TRBV7-9,TGTGCCAGCACTTCGAGCCCTAACGGGCAGTTCTTC,CASTSSPNGQFF
TRBJ2-7,NA,TRBD2,TRBV27,TGTGCCAGCAGCGGGGGGGGCTCCTACGAGCAGTACTTC,CASSGGGSYEQYF
TRBJ2-1,NA,NA,TRBV19,TGTGCCAGTAGTATAGATCAAACAGTTGAGCAGTTCTTC,CASSIDQTVEQFF
TRBJ2-7,once,TRBD1,TRBV4-1,TGCGCCAGCAGCCAAGTTCGAGGACAGGACCTCGACGAGCAGTACTTC,CASSQVRGQDLDEQYF
TRBJ2-2,NA,NA,TRBV27,TGTGCCAGCAGTTTAACATTCATGGGGGAGCTGTTTTTT,CASSLTFMGELFF
TRBJ2-7,NA,TRBD1,TRBV7-9,TGTGCCAGCAGCTACGGACAGGGGGCGAGCGCCTACGAGCAGTACTTC,CASSYGQGASAYEQYF
TRBJ1-2,NA,NA,TRBV6-5,TGTGCCAGCAGCCCGCGACAGGTAGTCTGGTATGGCTACACCTTC,CASSPRQVVWYGYTF
TRBJ1-6,NA,NA,TRBV18,TGTGCCAGCTCACCTGCGGGGTCCTATGAGCCCCTCCACTTT,CASSPAGSYEPLHF
TRBJ1-2,NA,NA,TRBV19,TGTGCCAGTAGTATAGATGACAGGCGGTTCTATGGCTACACCTTC,CASSIDDRRFYGYTF